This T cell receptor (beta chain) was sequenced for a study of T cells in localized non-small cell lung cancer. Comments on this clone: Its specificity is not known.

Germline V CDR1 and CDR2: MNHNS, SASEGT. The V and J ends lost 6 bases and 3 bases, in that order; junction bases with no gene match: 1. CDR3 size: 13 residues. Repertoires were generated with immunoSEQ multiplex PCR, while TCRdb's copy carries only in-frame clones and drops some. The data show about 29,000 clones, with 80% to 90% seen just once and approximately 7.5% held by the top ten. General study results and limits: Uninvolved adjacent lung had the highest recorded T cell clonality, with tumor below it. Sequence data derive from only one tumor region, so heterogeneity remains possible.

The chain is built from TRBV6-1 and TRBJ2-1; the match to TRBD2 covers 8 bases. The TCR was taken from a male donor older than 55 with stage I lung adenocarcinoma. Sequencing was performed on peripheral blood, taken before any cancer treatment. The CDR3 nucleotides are TGTGCCAGCAGCCGGGGGGGCTACAATGAGCAGTTCTTC. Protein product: CASSRGGYNEQFF.